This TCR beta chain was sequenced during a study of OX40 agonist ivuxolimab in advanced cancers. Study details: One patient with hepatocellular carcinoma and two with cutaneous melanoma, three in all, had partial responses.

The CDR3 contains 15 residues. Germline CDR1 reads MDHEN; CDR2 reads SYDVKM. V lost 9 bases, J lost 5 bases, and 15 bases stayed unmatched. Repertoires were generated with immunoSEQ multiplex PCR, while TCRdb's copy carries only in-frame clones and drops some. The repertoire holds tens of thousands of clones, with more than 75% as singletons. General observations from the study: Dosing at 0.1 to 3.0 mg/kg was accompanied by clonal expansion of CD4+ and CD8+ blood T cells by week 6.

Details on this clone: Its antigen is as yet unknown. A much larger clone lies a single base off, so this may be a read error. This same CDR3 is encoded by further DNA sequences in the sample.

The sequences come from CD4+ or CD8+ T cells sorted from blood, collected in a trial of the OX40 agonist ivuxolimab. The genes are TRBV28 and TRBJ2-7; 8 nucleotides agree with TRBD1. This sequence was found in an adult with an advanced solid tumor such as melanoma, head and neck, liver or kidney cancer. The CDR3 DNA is TGTGCCAGTAGTCGCCCAGGACAGGGTCAGAACGAGCAGTACTTC. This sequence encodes CASSRPGQGQNEQYF.